This TCR beta chain is drawn from a study of T-cell memory formation after mild COVID-19. In the study overall: Clusters were largely donor specific.

Using its own MiXCR run on the 5' RACE reads, TCRdb lists one record per CDR3 protein. Altogether about 350,000 distinct CDR3 sequences are present, roughly an eighth being singletons, with the ten largest covering 20% to 25%. Sequencing was done on a sample of PBMCs or a T cell subset sorted from them (not recorded which). This sequence was found in a man aged 18 to 29 who had mild COVID-19 (a few samples of this study predate the infection). Cell type and time point are not known.

CDR3: CSVDLASAAYQETQYF. The DNA of the CDR3 is TGCAGCGTTGATTTGGCTAGCGCCGCGTACCAAGAGACCCAGTACTTC. The chain combines TRBV29-1 with TRBJ2-5; D possibly corresponds to TRBD2 (6 bases). Trimming cost V 3 bases and J 0 bases, with 17 bases left between them. The CDR3 loop spans 16 amino acids. Looked up from germline, CDR1 is SQVTM and CDR2 is ANQGSEA.